The present entry profiles one T cell receptor beta chain with its context. This CDR3 contains 13 residues. Germline V CDR1 and CDR2: ENHRY, SYGVKD. V was shortened by 3 bases and J by 6 bases, with 8 bases between the two germline ends. The data belong to a study of blood T cell repertoires in COVID-19. The wider study: There were acute and convalescent COVID-19 samples, and they came from the United States, Italy and Spain.

As handled by the study authors: Reference gene primer amplification yielded estimated nucleated cell counts. Clones were sequenced by immunoSEQ multiplex PCR, and TCRdb holds only the in-frame ones, with some missing. The V and J calls and clone size are taken from that table; D and trimming were inferred from the DNA. The table shows approximately 250,000 clones, with 85% occurring only once. The sequenced sample consisted of PBMCs or T cells enriched from blood (not recorded which). The V and J genes are TRBV10-3 and TRBJ2-2; D is undetermined. The TCR originated in a woman in her 50s with acute COVID-19. CDR3 in DNA: TGTGCCATCAGTGACCTGGGCCCCGGGGAGCTGTTTTTT. Its translation is CAISDLGPGELFF.